This TCR beta chain was profiled in a study of cytomegalovirus exposure and HLA in healthy donors. The approximately 130-subject validation cohort, separate from the approximately 670-subject first cohort, included the donors. Measured with immunoSEQ multiplex PCR; TCRdb has only the in-frame clones, and not every one. Here the sample spans 90,000 to 150,000 clones, about 84% being singletons. Trimming took 4 bases from V and 0 from J; bases not matched to a gene: 5. The germline CDR1 and CDR2 sequences are SGHDT and YYEEEE. This CDR3 is built from 15 residues. The TCR sequence derives from a woman aged 25 to 39 in good health and CMV-seronegative. The specimen was PBMCs. The chain recombines TRBV5-6 with TRBJ1-2; 8 nucleotides agree with TRBD1. For the CDR3, the DNA is TGTGCCAGCAGCCCCCGGGACAGGTCTAACTATGGCTACACCTTC. It is translated as CASSPRDRSNYGYTF.